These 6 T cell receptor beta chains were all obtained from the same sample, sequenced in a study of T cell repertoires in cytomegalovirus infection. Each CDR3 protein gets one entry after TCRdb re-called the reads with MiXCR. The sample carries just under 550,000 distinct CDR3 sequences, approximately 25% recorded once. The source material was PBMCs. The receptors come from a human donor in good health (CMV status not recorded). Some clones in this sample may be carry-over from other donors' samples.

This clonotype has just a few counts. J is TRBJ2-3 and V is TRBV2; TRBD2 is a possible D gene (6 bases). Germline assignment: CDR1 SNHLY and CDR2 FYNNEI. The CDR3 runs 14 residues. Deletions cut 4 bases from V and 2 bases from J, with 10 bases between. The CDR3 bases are TGTGCCAGCAGTGCGGGAGTTGTCACAGATACGCAGTATTTT. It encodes CASSAGVVTDTQYF.

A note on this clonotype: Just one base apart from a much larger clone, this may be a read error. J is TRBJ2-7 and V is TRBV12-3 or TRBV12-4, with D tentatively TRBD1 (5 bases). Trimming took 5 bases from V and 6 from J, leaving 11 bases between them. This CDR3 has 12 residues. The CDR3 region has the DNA TGTGCCAGCAGTCCCCAGGGCTGCGAGCAGTACTTC. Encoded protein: CASSPQGCEQYF.

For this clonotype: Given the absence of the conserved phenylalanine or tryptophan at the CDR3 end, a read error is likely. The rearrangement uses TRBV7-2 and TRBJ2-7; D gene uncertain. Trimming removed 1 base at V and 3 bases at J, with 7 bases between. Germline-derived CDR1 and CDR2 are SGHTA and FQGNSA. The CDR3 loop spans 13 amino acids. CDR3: CASSLVLNYEQYL. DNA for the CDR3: TGTGCCAGCAGCTTAGTTCTGAACTACGAGCAGTACCTC.

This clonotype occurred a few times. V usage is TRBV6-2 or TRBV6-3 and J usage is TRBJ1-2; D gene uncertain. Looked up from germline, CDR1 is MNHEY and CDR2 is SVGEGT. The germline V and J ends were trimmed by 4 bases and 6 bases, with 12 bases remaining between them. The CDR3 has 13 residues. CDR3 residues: CASSLEAAHGYTF. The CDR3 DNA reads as TGTGCCAGCAGTTTAGAAGCGGCCCATGGCTACACCTTC.

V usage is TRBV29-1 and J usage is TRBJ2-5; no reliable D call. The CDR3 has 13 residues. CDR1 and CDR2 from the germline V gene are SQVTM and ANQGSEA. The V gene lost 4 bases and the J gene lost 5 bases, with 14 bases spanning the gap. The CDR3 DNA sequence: TGCAGCGTTGCGGTTCCTCCCTGGGAGACCCAGTACTTC. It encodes CSVAVPPWETQYF.

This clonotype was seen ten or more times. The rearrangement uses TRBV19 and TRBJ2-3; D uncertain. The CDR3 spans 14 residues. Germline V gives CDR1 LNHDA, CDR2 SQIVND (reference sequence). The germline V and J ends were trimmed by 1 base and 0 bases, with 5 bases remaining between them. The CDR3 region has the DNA TGTGCCAGTAGTATAGTGGCAAGCACAGATACGCAGTATTTT. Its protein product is CASSIVASTDTQYF.